The 23 T cell receptor beta chains below come from one sample, sequenced in a study of shared clonotypes between healthy human individuals. Naive-designated CD8 cells lacked CD45RO, were positively enriched for CCR7, and omitted terminally differentiated effector memory CD45RA+ cells. This table comes from immunoSEQ multiplex PCR, and its TCRdb copy is limited to in-frame clones, with some not included. The profile shows nearly 600,000 clones, nearly 97% of them singletons. The sequenced sample consisted of naive CD8+ T cells sorted from blood. The receptors stem from a woman under 40 in good health.

This sequence joins TRBV9 and TRBJ1-3; D is possibly TRBD1 (5 bases). The germline CDR1 and CDR2 sequences are SGDLS and YYNGEE. The CDR3 spans 14 residues. The V end was cut by 0 bases, the J end by 8 bases, with 12 bases between. Here the CDR3 DNA reads TGTGCCAGCAGCGTAGAGGGGCAGGTGGACACCATATATTTT. The encoded protein is CASSVEGQVDTIYF.

This clone was counted once. The chain couples TRBV27 to TRBJ1-1; no clear D. The CDR3 is made up of 13 amino acids. Germline CDR1 is MNHEY and CDR2 is SMNVEV (reference sequence). Deletions cut 6 bases from V and 4 bases from J, with 12 bases between. Written as DNA, the CDR3 is TGTGCCAGCAGCCCTAGTCGGGGCACTGAAGCTTTCTTT. Translated: CASSPSRGTEAFF.

J is TRBJ2-7 and V is TRBV7-7; 11 nucleotides agree with TRBD1. The CDR3 loop spans 14 amino acids. CDR1 is SSHAT, CDR2 FNYEAQ, per germline (reference sequence). The V segment lost 5 bases and the J segment 2 bases; nucleotides outside the gene matches: 2. The CDR3 sequence is CASSLGQGAYEQYF. The DNA of the CDR3 is TGTGCCAGCAGCCTGGGACAGGGGGCCTACGAGCAGTACTTC.

This chain joins TRBV9 and TRBJ2-3; 11 bases map to TRBD2. V gave up 0 bases and J gave up 4 bases; unmatched junction bases: 4. Germline CDR1 reads SGDLS; CDR2 reads YYNGEE. The CDR3 consists of 16 residues. The DNA of the CDR3 is TGTGCCAGCAGCGTAGTAGCGGGAGGGCCCGCAGATACGCAGTATTTT. Protein: CASSVVAGGPADTQYF.

The V gene is TRBV2, the J gene TRBJ2-1, with 7 bases identical to TRBD2. V lost 0 bases to trimming and J lost 4 bases; unmatched junction nucleotides: 3. Looked up from germline, CDR1 is SNHLY and CDR2 is FYNNEI. The CDR3 contains 15 residues. CDR3 sequence: CASSEAAGAYNEQFF. In nucleotides, the CDR3 is TGTGCCAGCAGTGAAGCCGCGGGAGCGTACAATGAGCAGTTCTTC.

The V gene is TRBV7-9, the J gene TRBJ2-1; 8 positions agree with TRBD2. After removal of 8 bases from V and 6 bases from J, the junction contained 12 bases not matched to a gene. This CDR3 has 15 amino acids. Per germline, CDR1 SEHNR and CDR2 FQNEAQ (reference sequence). CDR3 protein: CASSVPGLAPNEQFF. The CDR3 bases are TGTGCCAGCTCTGTGCCAGGACTAGCCCCCAATGAGCAGTTCTTC.

This chain links TRBV30 with TRBJ2-3; TRBD2 might be the D (6 bases). The V gene lost 0 bases and the J gene lost 4 bases, with 14 bases spanning the gap. Germline CDR1 reads GTSNPN; CDR2 reads SVGIG (reference sequence). CDR3 size: 15 residues. Here the CDR3 DNA reads TGTGCCTGGAGTGTACAGTCTAGGGAGGCAGATACGCAGTATTTT. Protein sequence: CAWSVQSREADTQYF.

J is TRBJ2-7 and V is TRBV27, with 11 bases identical to TRBD2. Germline CDR1 is MNHEY and CDR2 is SMNVEV (reference sequence). The CDR3 has 15 residues. Unmatched junction bases numbered 7, after V lost 7 bases and J lost 2 bases. The CDR3 loop reads CASKTVAGGTYEQYF. DNA of the CDR3: TGTGCCAGCAAAACTGTAGCGGGAGGGACCTACGAGCAGTACTTC.

In the case of this clone: In the same sample, other DNA sequences code for this CDR3. The chain links TRBV28 to TRBJ2-7; no clear D. This CDR3 has 12 residues. CDR1 MDHEN and CDR2 SYDVKM come from the germline V gene. Trimming stripped 3 bases from V and 3 bases from J, with 6 bases between. The CDR3 sequence: CASSLGFYEQYF. Here the CDR3 DNA reads TGTGCCAGCAGTTTGGGGTTCTACGAGCAGTACTTC.

The V call is TRBV28, the J call TRBJ2-7; perhaps TRBD1 as D (5 bases). The CDR3 spans 15 residues. Germline loops: CDR1 MDHEN, CDR2 SYDVKM. Between the trimmed V and J ends, which lost 7 bases and 0 bases, there was a span of 16 bases. Here the CDR3 DNA reads TGTGCCAGCAAAAAAATCTTAGACAGCTCCTACGAGCAGTACTTC. This sequence encodes CASKKILDSSYEQYF.

The V call is TRBV15, the J call TRBJ1-5, with TRBD1 as a possible D gene (5 bases). V dropped 1 base and J dropped 7 bases, with 14 bases sitting between them. Germline values: CDR1 LNHNV, CDR2 YYDKDF (reference sequence). The length of the CDR3 is 15 residues. The CDR3 is CATSRGYLGDQPQHF. The CDR3 DNA reads TGTGCCACCAGCAGAGGGTATTTGGGGGACCAGCCCCAGCATTTT. Looking up the rest from reference TRBV15 and TRBJ1-5 gives the full variable domain: DAMVIQNPRYQVTQFGKPVTLSCSQTLNHNVMYWYQQKSSQAPKLLFHYYDKDFNNEADTPDNFQSRRPNTSFCFLDIRSPGLGDTAMYLCATSRGYLGDQPQHFGDGTRLSIL.

The table lists this clone with a count of one. The rearrangement joins TRBV6-1 to TRBJ2-1; TRBD1 is a possible D gene (6 bases). V lost 3 bases to trimming and J lost 0 bases, with 12 bases between them. The length of the CDR3 is 16 residues. Germline V lookup: CDR1 MNHNS, CDR2 SASEGT. Here the CDR3 DNA reads TGTGCCAGCAGTGATTGGGGGCCCAGCTCCTACAATGAGCAGTTCTTC. It codes for CASSDWGPSSYNEQFF.

This chain uses TRBV5-1 with TRBJ2-7, with no clear D. CDR1 and CDR2 from the germline V gene are SGHRS and YFSETQ. CDR3 length: 14 residues. V was pared by 5 bases and J by 0 bases, with 12 bases between. The CDR3 sequence is CASRTDGRSYEQYF. DNA of the CDR3: TGCGCCAGCAGAACGGACGGACGCTCCTACGAGCAGTACTTC.

The chain recombines TRBV29-1 with TRBJ2-1; 7 positions match TRBD1. Germline CDR1 SQVTM, CDR2 ANQGSEA. This CDR3 is 13 amino acids long. J gave up 6 bases and V 6 bases, and 8 bases lay outside the gene matches. The CDR3 reads CSVDRESVNEQFF. DNA for the CDR3: TGCAGCGTAGACAGGGAGTCGGTCAATGAGCAGTTCTTC.

V usage is TRBV9 and J usage is TRBJ2-2; D not certain. V lost 3 bases and J lost 2, with 11 bases in between. Germline lookup yields CDR1 SGDLS and CDR2 YYNGEE. The length of the CDR3 is 15 residues. CDR3 region: CASSATPTNTGELFF. The CDR3 region has the DNA TGTGCCAGCAGCGCGACCCCAACCAACACCGGGGAGCTGTTTTTT.

V and J are TRBV15 and TRBJ2-1; D possibly uses TRBD1 or TRBD2 (5 bases each). V was trimmed by 4 bases and J by 9 bases, leaving 16 bases between them. The V gene's germline CDR1 is LNHNV and CDR2 YYDKDF (reference sequence). CDR3 length: 14 residues. CDR3 region: CATSTGPGESEQFF. CDR3 DNA: TGTGCCACCAGCACGGGACCAGGTGAGAGTGAGCAGTTCTTC.

The rearrangement links TRBV27 to TRBJ2-1, with 9 bases matching TRBD2. This CDR3 contains 16 residues. Germline CDR1 reads MNHEY; CDR2 reads SMNVEV (reference sequence). The trim removed 0 bases at V and 9 bases at J, leaving 9 bases unmatched. Written as DNA, the CDR3 is TGTGCCAGCAGTTTATCCCCTGGGACTAGCTACCCTGAGCAGTTCTTC. This gives the protein CASSLSPGTSYPEQFF.

V is TRBV28 and J is TRBJ2-3; D gene uncertain. CDR1 and CDR2 (germline): MDHEN, SYDVKM. The length of the CDR3 is 15 residues. Trimming shortened V by 2 bases and J by 3 bases, and 12 bases separated the two germline ends. CDR3 amino acids: CASSLGLEWTDTQYF. For the CDR3, the DNA is TGTGCCAGCAGTTTAGGTCTGGAGTGGACAGATACGCAGTATTTT.

The chain joins TRBV23-1 to TRBJ2-2, with D tentatively TRBD2 (6 bases). TRBV23-1 is assigned to the ORF class and has an uncertain function. The CDR3 has 15 residues. V gave up 0 bases and J gave up 6 bases, with 11 bases separating them. The CDR3 coding sequence is TGCGCCAGCAGTCAATCGGGACTGCGGCCCGGGGAGCTGTTTTTT. Residues: CASSQSGLRPGELFF.

The chain combines TRBV27 with TRBJ2-7; 7 bases fit TRBD1. Germline loops: CDR1 MNHEY, CDR2 SMNVEV (reference sequence). V shed 3 bases, J shed 4 bases, and the junction held 6 bases outside the gene matches. This CDR3 contains 14 residues. As DNA, the CDR3 is TGTGCCAGCAGTTTCTCCGGGACAGCATACGAGCAGTACTTC. Translation gives CASSFSGTAYEQYF.

The chain employs TRBV28 and TRBJ2-7, with a weak D call TRBD2 (7 bases). Trimming cost V 2 bases and J 0 bases, with 11 bases left between them. The CDR3 runs to 15 residues. Germline-derived CDR1 and CDR2 are MDHEN and SYDVKM. The CDR3 loop is CASSLRGASSYEQYF. The CDR3 DNA is TGTGCCAGCAGTTTACGGGGGGCAAGCTCCTACGAGCAGTACTTC.

J is TRBJ2-1 and V is TRBV29-1; D is ambiguous. Trimming removed 6 bases at V and 10 bases at J, with 10 bases between. CDR1 is SQVTM and CDR2 is ANQGSEA in the germline V gene. The CDR3 is 10 residues long. The CDR3 protein is CSVETWEQFF. CDR3 nucleotide sequence: TGCAGCGTCGAAACTTGGGAGCAGTTCTTC.

This CDR3 reads CASSTHRETYEQYF. The CDR3 DNA sequence: TGTGCCAGCAGTACACACAGGGAGACCTACGAGCAGTACTTC. The chain has TRBV28 and TRBJ2-7; D is possibly TRBD1 (6 bases). Deletions cut 5 bases from V and 2 bases from J, with 13 bases between. Germline CDR1 is MDHEN and CDR2 is SYDVKM. This CDR3 spans 14 amino acids.